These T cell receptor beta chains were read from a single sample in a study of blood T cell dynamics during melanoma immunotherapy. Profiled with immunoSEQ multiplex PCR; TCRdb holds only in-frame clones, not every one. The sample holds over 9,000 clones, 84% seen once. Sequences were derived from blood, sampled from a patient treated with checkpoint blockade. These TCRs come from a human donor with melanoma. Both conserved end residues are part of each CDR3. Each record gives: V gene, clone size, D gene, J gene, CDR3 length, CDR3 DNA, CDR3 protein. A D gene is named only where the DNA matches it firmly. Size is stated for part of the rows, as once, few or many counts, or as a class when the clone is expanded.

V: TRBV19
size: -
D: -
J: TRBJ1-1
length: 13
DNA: TGTGCCAGTAGTATTATGTCGGACACTGAAGCTTTCTTT
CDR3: CASSIMSDTEAFF

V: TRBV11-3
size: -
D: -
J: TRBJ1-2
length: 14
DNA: TGTGCCAGCAGCTTAGTCGGGCAGAGACATGGCTACACCTTC
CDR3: CASSLVGQRHGYTF

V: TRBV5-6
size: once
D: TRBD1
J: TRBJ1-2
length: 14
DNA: TGTGCCAGCAGCAGGACAGGGCGAAACTATGGCTACACCTTC
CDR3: CASSRTGRNYGYTF

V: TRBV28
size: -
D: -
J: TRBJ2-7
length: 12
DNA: TGTGCCAGCAGGGGCACATACTACGAGCAGTACTTC
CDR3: CASRGTYYEQYF

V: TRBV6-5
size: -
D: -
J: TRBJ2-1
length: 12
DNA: TGTGCCAGCAATCGGGGAAGCAATGAGCAGTTCTTC
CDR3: CASNRGSNEQFF

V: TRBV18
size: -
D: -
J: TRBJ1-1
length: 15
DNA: TGTGCCAGCTCACCAGGTCCAGCAGTTAACACTGAAGCTTTCTTT
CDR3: CASSPGPAVNTEAFF

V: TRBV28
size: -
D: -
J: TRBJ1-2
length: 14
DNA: TGTGCCAGCAGTTTAGGGATTATCGGCTATGGCTACACCTTC
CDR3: CASSLGIIGYGYTF

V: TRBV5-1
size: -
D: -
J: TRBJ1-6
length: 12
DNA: TGCGCCAGCAGCTTGGACAATTCACCCCTCCACTTT
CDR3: CASSLDNSPLHF

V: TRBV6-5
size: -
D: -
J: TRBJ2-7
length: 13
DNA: TGTGCCAGCAGTTTAGGCACAGCCTACGAGCAGTACTTC
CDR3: CASSLGTAYEQYF

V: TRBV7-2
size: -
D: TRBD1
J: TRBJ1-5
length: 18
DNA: TGTGCCAGCAGCTTAACAGGGGACGGGGGGAGAGGCAATCAGCCCCAGCATTTT
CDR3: CASSLTGDGGRGNQPQHF

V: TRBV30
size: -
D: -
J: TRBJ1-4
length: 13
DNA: TGTGCCTGGAGTTTGGGATTCTCAGGAAAACTGTTTTTT
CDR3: CAWSLGFSGKLFF